This T cell receptor beta chain emerged from a study of cytomegalovirus exposure and HLA in healthy donors. Study findings and constraints: The study labeled approximately 150 TCR beta chains cytomegalovirus-associated. In a later analysis, HLA-associated beta chains showed higher expansion and lower generation probabilities than comparable chains.

As for this clone: Its antigen is not known.

Researchers ran the PCR with 60 Vbeta and 13 Jbeta primers. Repertoires were generated with immunoSEQ multiplex PCR, while TCRdb's copy carries only in-frame clones and drops some. This sample yields 110,000 to 150,000 clones, of which about 73% are seen a single time; about 2% belongs to the top ten. Trimming cost V 5 bases and J 1 base, with 22 bases left between them. The CDR3 consists of 18 residues. Germline V gives CDR1 SGHDT, CDR2 YYEEEE. This clonotype was obtained from a woman aged 55 to 70 in good health and CMV-seropositive. Specimen: PBMCs. The chain uses TRBV5-6 and TRBJ2-1; D might be TRBD2 (6 bases). The CDR3 DNA is TGTGCCAGCAGACCCTTAGGGGCGGGACGGCGATCCTACAATGAGCAGTTCTTC. Residues: CASRPLGAGRRSYNEQFF.